The T cell receptor (beta chain) under discussion was sequenced for a study of blood T cell repertoires in COVID-19. Study background: Spain, Italy and the United States supplied samples that represented acute and convalescent COVID-19. In each case, the material was cDNA or gDNA derived from T cells, B-cell-depleted T cells, or PBMCs.

J gave up 3 bases and V 0 bases, and 2 bases lay outside the gene matches. CDR1 and CDR2 from the germline V gene are SGHAT and FQNNGV. This CDR3 spans 15 amino acids. Per the original data handling: Estimation of nucleated cell counts relied on the amplification of reference gene primers. Clones were read by immunoSEQ multiplex PCR, and TCRdb kept only the in-frame ones, dropping some. V and J calls and clone size are given by that table; D and trimming were obtained from the DNA. Among about 220,000 clones listed, approximately 77% were seen once. Sequenced material: peripheral blood. The chain uses TRBV11-2 and TRBJ1-3, with 7 bases that match TRBD1. This sequence was found in a woman of 80 years or more with acute or convalescent COVID-19. In DNA form, the CDR3 reads TGTGCCAGCAGCTTAGACCCAGGGGGTGGAAACACCATATATTTT. Encoded protein: CASSLDPGGGNTIYF. The full variable domain, rest sourced from reference TRBV11-2 and TRBJ1-3, is EAGVAQSPRYKIIEKRQSVAFWCNPISGHATLYWYQQILGQGPKLLIQFQNNGVVDDSQLPKDRFSAERLKGVDSTLKIQPAKLEDSAVYLCASSLDPGGGNTIYFGEGSWLTVV.